The 3 T cell receptor beta chains below come from one sample, sequenced in a study of neurological immune-mediated disorders. MiXCR, run by TCRdb on the 5' RACE reads, gives a single entry per CDR3 protein. The table has fewer than 75,000 distinct CDR3 sequences, roughly 4.3% seen once. Sequences were obtained from PBMCs. The receptors here all came from a man aged 25 to 40 with multiple sclerosis.

This clonotype was counted ten times or more. CDR3 amino acids: CATSSQRANQPQHF. For the CDR3, the DNA is TGTGCCACCAGCTCTCAGCGGGCCAATCAGCCCCAGCATTTT. The rearrangement uses TRBV15 and TRBJ1-5, with D uncertain. This CDR3 comprises 14 residues. Trimming cost V 5 bases and J 3 bases, with 11 bases left between them. Germline CDR1 is LNHNV and CDR2 is YYDKDF (reference sequence). The variable domain in full, completed from reference TRBV15 and TRBJ1-5, reads DAMVIQNPRYQVTQFGKPVTLSCSQTLNHNVMYWYQQKSSQAPKLLFHYYDKDFNNEADTPDNFQSRRPNTSFCFLDIRSPGLGDTAMYLCATSSQRANQPQHFGDGTRLSIL.

This clonotype has just a few counts. The chain combines TRBV5-1 with TRBJ1-1; D uncertain. Trimming took 0 bases from V and 8 from J, leaving 14 bases between them. Germline V gene sequence: CDR1 SGHRS, CDR2 YFSETQ. There are 14 residues in the CDR3. The DNA of the CDR3 is TGCGCCAGCAGCTTGGTTCCAGAGCAAATAGAAGCTTTCTTT. Amino acid sequence: CASSLVPEQIEAFF.

Ten or more counts support this clonotype. Here the CDR3 DNA reads TGCGCCAGCAGCAGTGAGCGGGGGGGTCCCTACAATGAGCAGTTCTTC. Translated, it gives CASSSERGGPYNEQFF. The chain uses TRBV5-1 and TRBJ2-1; 10 bases agree with TRBD2. The CDR3 covers 16 residues. Trimming at V came to 4 bases and at J to 2 bases, leaving 6 bases not matched to a gene. Germline-derived CDR1 and CDR2 are SGHRS and YFSETQ.